One and the same sample provided the 20 T cell receptor beta chains below, sequenced in a study of T-cell memory formation after mild COVID-19. TCRdb called the 5' RACE reads again in MiXCR, with one record for every CDR3 protein. This sample carries about 270,000 distinct CDR3 sequences, approximately 15% of them seen once, and the ten largest clones take less than 2.5%. Sequencing used PBMCs or a T cell subset sorted from them (not recorded which). These receptor sequences come from an adult woman who had mild COVID-19 (a few samples of this study predate the infection). Cell type and time point are not known.

The genes are TRBV9 and TRBJ1-1, with 9 bases fitting TRBD1. The germline V gene encodes CDR1 SGDLS and CDR2 YYNGEE. V shed 0 bases, J shed 4 bases, and the junction held 10 bases outside the gene matches. The CDR3 runs to 17 residues. The CDR3 region is CASSVGRGTGPCTEAFF. DNA for the CDR3: TGTGCCAGCAGCGTAGGGAGGGGGACAGGGCCGTGCACTGAAGCTTTCTTT. The full variable domain, its missing parts supplied by reference TRBV9 and TRBJ1-1, is DSGVTQTPKHLITATGQRVTLRCSPRSGDLSVYWYQQSLDQGLQFLIQYYNGEERAKGNILERFSAQQFPDLHSELNLSSLELGDSALYFCASSVGRGTGPCTEAFFGQGTRLTVV.

V gene TRBV12-3 or TRBV12-4 combines with J gene TRBJ2-1; D unresolved. Trimming took off 6 bases at V and 3 bases at J, with 15 bases between the two ends. This CDR3 is built from 15 residues. The CDR3 loop reads CASSLQTASYNEQFF. As DNA, the CDR3 is TGTGCCAGCAGCCTACAGACGGCCAGCTACAATGAGCAGTTCTTC.

This chain uses TRBV20-1 with TRBJ1-4; D is unresolved. The CDR3 is made up of 13 amino acids. CDR1 and CDR2 (germline): DFQATT, SNEGSKA (reference sequence). Trimming left V 3 bases short and J 8 bases short, with 13 bases between. The DNA for the CDR3 is TGCAGTGCTAGTTCAGGTCCCGGGGAAAAACTGTTTTTT. It encodes CSASSGPGEKLFF.

This clonotype was observed a few times. The rearrangement joins TRBV20-1 to TRBJ1-4; D is undetermined. The CDR3 extends over 13 amino acids. Trimming cost V 4 bases and J 3 bases, with 9 bases left between them. The germline V gene encodes CDR1 DFQATT and CDR2 SNEGSKA (reference sequence). In DNA, the CDR3 is TGCAGTGCTATTCGGGCAGCTAATGAAAAACTGTTTTTT. This gives the protein CSAIRAANEKLFF.

A few counts support this clonotype. This rearrangement joins TRBV7-8 to TRBJ2-1, with a possible D match to TRBD2 (6 bases). The length of the CDR3 is 14 residues. Germline V lookup: CDR1 SGHVS, CDR2 FQNEAQ. The ends were cut back, 5 bases at V and 15 bases at J, with 23 bases in the middle. CDR3 region: CASSQNTEGLRRFF. CDR3 coding DNA: TGTGCCAGCAGCCAAAATACCGAGGGACTTCGTCGGTTCTTC.

This clonotype was detected ten times or more. This chain links TRBV7-2 with TRBJ1-2, with unresolved D. Per germline, CDR1 SGHTA and CDR2 FQGNSA. V gave up 5 bases and J gave up 8 bases, with 21 bases separating them. The CDR3 runs 15 residues. This CDR3 reads CASSPYYEGTGGYTF. CDR3 nucleotides: TGTGCCAGCAGCCCATACTATGAGGGCACCGGGGGCTACACCTTC.

This clonotype turned up a few times. The chain joins TRBV4-3 to TRBJ2-7; D gene ambiguous. Per the germline V gene, CDR1 is LGHNA and CDR2 is YSLEER. CDR3 length: 14 amino acids. Trimming took off 0 bases at V and 2 bases at J, with 8 bases between the two ends. CDR3 residues: CASSQDRLAYEQYF. Here the CDR3 DNA reads TGCGCCAGCAGCCAAGATAGACTGGCCTACGAGCAGTACTTC.

This clonotype came up a few times. V is TRBV5-1 and J is TRBJ2-1; D call uncertain. Germline V gives CDR1 SGHRS, CDR2 YFSETQ. Trimming removed 7 bases at V and 5 bases at J, with 13 bases between. CDR3 length: 13 amino acids. CDR3 loop: CASGVLRDNEQFF. Written as DNA, the CDR3 is TGCGCCAGCGGGGTCTTAAGGGACAATGAGCAGTTCTTC.

This chain connects TRBV9 to TRBJ2-1; weak D call: TRBD1 (6 bases). The length of the CDR3 is 14 residues. V was pared by 0 bases and J by 9 bases, with 13 bases between. Germline CDR1 SGDLS, CDR2 YYNGEE. The CDR3 protein is CASSVESVRGEQFF. CDR3 sequence (DNA): TGTGCCAGCAGCGTAGAAAGTGTCAGGGGTGAGCAGTTCTTC.

The chain couples TRBV6-5 to TRBJ2-7; tentative D call: TRBD1 (6 bases). Trimming left V 8 bases short and J 11 bases short, with 13 bases between. The CDR3 has 10 residues. The V gene's germline CDR1 is MNHEY and CDR2 SVGAGI. The CDR3 sequence: CASWNRVEYF. The CDR3 region has the DNA TGTGCCAGCTGGAACAGGGTGGAGTACTTC.

This clonotype was seen only a few times. The V gene is TRBV20-1, the J gene TRBJ2-1; TRBD2 agrees at 12 bases. The CDR3 has 15 residues. V dropped 0 bases and J dropped 4; count of bases not matched to a gene: 1. Germline CDR1 reads DFQATT; CDR2 reads SNEGSKA (reference sequence). The CDR3: CSARDTSGGYNEQFF. Here the CDR3 DNA reads TGCAGTGCTAGAGATACTAGCGGGGGGTACAATGAGCAGTTCTTC.

This clonotype came up a few times. The rearrangement joins TRBV7-9 to TRBJ1-1; D remains unclear. CDR3 length equals 12 residues. V was cut by 6 bases and J by 4 bases, with 9 bases left in between. From germline, CDR1 is SEHNR and CDR2 FQNEAQ (reference sequence). The CDR3 reads CASSPKGTEAFF. CDR3 bases: TGTGCCAGCAGTCCAAAGGGCACTGAAGCTTTCTTT.

The chain employs TRBV12-3 or TRBV12-4 and TRBJ2-1; 8 nucleotides line up with TRBD2. Trimming took 7 bases from V and 5 from J; bases not matched to a gene: 7. This CDR3 has 14 amino acids. CDR3 nucleotide sequence: TGTGCCAGCACCCGGGGGGGACTCGACAATGAGCAGTTCTTC. Translation: CASTRGGLDNEQFF.

The table lists this clonotype with a few counts. The chain is built from TRBV7-9 and TRBJ2-7, with D possibly being TRBD2 (5 bases). The CDR3 has 12 amino acids. The germline V and J ends were trimmed by 8 bases and 6 bases, with 14 bases remaining between them. Germline V gene lookup returns CDR1 SEHNR and CDR2 FQNEAQ (reference sequence). CDR3 nucleotides: TGTGCCAGCGCGGCGGAGGTTTCCGAGCAGTACTTC. Translation: CASAAEVSEQYF.

This clonotype appeared a few times. The chain recombines TRBV10-3 with TRBJ1-5, with D perhaps TRBD1 (6 bases). CDR1 and CDR2 from the germline V gene are ENHRY and SYGVKD. CDR3 length: 14 residues. V shed 0 bases and J shed 9 bases, with 12 bases lying between them. CDR3: CAISESGGKRPQHF. The CDR3 DNA sequence: TGTGCCATCAGTGAGTCGGGGGGCAAACGGCCCCAGCATTTT.

The genes are TRBV5-1 and TRBJ2-3; 8 bases fit TRBD1. V shed 4 bases, J shed 3 bases, and the junction held 7 bases outside the gene matches. This CDR3 spans 15 amino acids. Germline assignment: CDR1 SGHRS and CDR2 YFSETQ. The DNA for the CDR3 is TGCGCCAGCAGCGATGACAGGGGTTTTACAGATACGCAGTATTTT. Translated: CASSDDRGFTDTQYF.

The chain couples TRBV12-3 or TRBV12-4 to TRBJ2-7, with a possible D match to TRBD2 (6 bases). V was cut by 4 bases and J by 2 bases, with 12 bases left in between. CDR3 length: 14 residues. In nucleotides, the CDR3 is TGTGCCAGCAGTTATCACGGGAGTACCTACGAGCAGTACTTC. This sequence encodes CASSYHGSTYEQYF.

This chain uses TRBV7-2 with TRBJ2-1, with no clear D. CDR1 and CDR2 (germline): SGHTA, FQGNSA. The ends were cut back, 4 bases at V and 5 bases at J, with 15 bases in the middle. This CDR3 comprises 15 residues. CDR3 amino acids: CASSSLGPWDNEQFF. The CDR3, as DNA: TGTGCCAGCAGCTCTCTAGGCCCTTGGGACAATGAGCAGTTCTTC.

This clonotype was seen a few times. The chain recombines TRBV7-8 with TRBJ2-3; possibly TRBD1 for D (5 bases). There are 13 residues in the CDR3. Trimming took off 3 bases at V and 8 bases at J, with 12 bases between the two ends. In germline, CDR1 is SGHVS, CDR2 FQNEAQ. CDR3 in amino acids: CASSLGGQGTQYF. The CDR3 DNA reads as TGTGCCAGCAGCTTGGGTGGGCAGGGTACGCAGTATTTT.

Ten or more counts support this clonotype. The chain combines TRBV12-3 or TRBV12-4 with TRBJ2-1; 8 bases map to TRBD2. The CDR3 covers 15 residues. V was pared by 1 base and J by 7 bases, with 6 bases of the junction left unmatched. The CDR3 DNA follows: TGTGCCAGCAGTTTAGGGGCGGGGGGTTTGAATGAGCAGTTCTTC. Translated, it gives CASSLGAGGLNEQFF.